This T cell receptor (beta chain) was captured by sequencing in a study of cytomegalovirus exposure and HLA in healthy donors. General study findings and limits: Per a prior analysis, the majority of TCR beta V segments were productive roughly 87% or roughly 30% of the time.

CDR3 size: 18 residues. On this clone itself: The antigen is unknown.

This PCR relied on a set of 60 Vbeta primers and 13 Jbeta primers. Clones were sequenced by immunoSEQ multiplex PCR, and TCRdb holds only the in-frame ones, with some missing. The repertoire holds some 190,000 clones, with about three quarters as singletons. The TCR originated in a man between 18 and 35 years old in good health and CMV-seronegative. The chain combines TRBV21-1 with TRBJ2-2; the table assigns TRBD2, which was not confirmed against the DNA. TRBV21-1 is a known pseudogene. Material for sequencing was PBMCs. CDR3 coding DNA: TGTGCCAGCAGCAAAGAGTGGGCGCGGGGGCGGCGGGGCGGGGAGCTGTTTTTT. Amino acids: CASSKEWARGRRGGELFF.